This is a list of T cell receptor beta chains from one sample in a study of CD8 T cells in Susac syndrome. One entry per CDR3 protein results from TCRdb running MiXCR on the immunoSEQ multiplex PCR reads. This table holds about 120,000 distinct CDR3 sequences, roughly 94% found once. The sequencing sample was made of CD8+ T cells from PBMCs. These TCRs come from a human donor with Susac syndrome. Each CDR3 is given without its conserved first and last residue. The D gene is left open where the match is weak.

TRBV29-1 TRBD2 SVVVTSGGDTGELF
TRBV27 - ASTRAPNTGELF
TRBV7-2 - ASSSRGFYT
TRBV29-1 TRBD1 SVVARGPSYGYT
TRBV7-2 - ASSPAEYSNQPQH
TRBV5-1 - ASTRDANEQF
TRBV5-6 - ASSLGRGNSNQPQH
TRBV18 - ASSTEPVNTEAF
TRBV5-6 - ASSLEGTREAF
TRBV15 TRBD2 ATRAGGYGEQF
TRBV3-1 - ASSQGPSEQY
TRBV18 - ASSPRIQGAYGYT
TRBV5-1 TRBD2 ASSLSWGGNYEQY
TRBV4-3 - ASSPYRVSYNEQF
TRBV18 - ASSRGGIYEQY